The entry that follows covers one TCR beta chain sequence. Random hexamers served to reverse transcribe roughly 0.45 to 1 ug RNA. TCRdb passed the immunoSEQ multiplex PCR reads through MiXCR, listing each CDR3 protein once. This table holds 350,000 to 550,000 distinct CDR3 sequences, 75% to 90% found once. Per the germline V gene, CDR1 is SGHDT and CDR2 is YYEEEE. The CDR3 contains 16 residues. The V end was cut by 0 bases, the J end by 0 bases, with 11 bases between. This sample is part of a study of CD8 T cells in Susac syndrome. This receptor was taken from a human donor with multiple sclerosis. Sequenced sample: CD8+ T cells from PBMCs. The chain combines TRBV5-6 with TRBJ2-3; D is unclear. CDR3 in DNA: TGTGCCAGCAGCTTGGGTGCCAGCGCTAGCACAGATACGCAGTATTTT. Translation gives CASSLGASASTDTQYF.